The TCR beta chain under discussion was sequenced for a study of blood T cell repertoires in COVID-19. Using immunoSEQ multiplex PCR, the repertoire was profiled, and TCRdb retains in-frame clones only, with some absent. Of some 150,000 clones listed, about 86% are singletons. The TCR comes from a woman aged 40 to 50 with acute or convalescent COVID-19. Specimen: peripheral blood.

The CDR3 DNA follows: TGTGCCAGCTGGAGGACCACCGGGGAGCTGTTTTTT. It codes for CASWRTTGELFF. The chain recombines TRBV6-5 with TRBJ2-2; TRBD2 might be the D (5 bases). From germline, CDR1 is MNHEY and CDR2 SVGAGI. The length of the CDR3 is 12 residues. V shed 8 bases and J shed 4 bases, with 8 bases lying between them.